These 30 T cell receptor beta chains were sequenced from one sample in a study of radiation and T cells in renal cell carcinoma. Time point reported: baseline pretreatment blood. Noted treatment: 15 Gy SBRT to primary tumor, nephrectomy 4 weeks later. Clones were read by immunoSEQ multiplex PCR, and TCRdb kept only the in-frame ones, dropping some. The profile shows 100,000 to 150,000 clones, about four fifths of them singletons. The material sequenced was blood, taken from a patient whose treatment included radiotherapy and nephrectomy. The receptor set was obtained from a woman between 55 and 75 years old with renal cell carcinoma.

The rearrangement joins TRBV6-4 to TRBJ1-6, with a tentative D call TRBD1 (5 bases). V was pared by 5 bases and J by 6 bases, with 5 bases between. The CDR3 extends over 12 amino acids. Germline CDR1 and CDR2: MRHNA and SNTAGT. In nucleotides, the CDR3 is TGTGCCAGCAGTCAGGGTAATTCACCCCTCCACTTT. This translates into CASSQGNSPLHF.

The V call is TRBV6-5, the J call TRBJ1-1, with 7 bases identical to TRBD1. CDR1 is MNHEY and CDR2 is SVGAGI in the germline V gene. J was trimmed by 1 base and V by 0 bases; bases with no gene match: 5. The CDR3 contains 16 residues. For the CDR3, the DNA is TGTGCCAGCAGTTACTCTTCGGGACAGCGGAACACTGAAGCTTTCTTT. It codes for CASSYSSGQRNTEAFF.

This rearrangement joins TRBV7-2 to TRBJ1-1; D unclear. In germline, CDR1 is SGHTA, CDR2 FQGNSA. The CDR3 totals 12 residues. Trimming removed 5 bases at V and 11 bases at J, with 15 bases between. The CDR3 region has the DNA TGTGCCAGCAGCCCGGGCGAGTTGTCGGCTTTCTTT. Translation: CASSPGELSAFF.

For this clone: Other DNA sequences of this sample code for an identical CDR3. The chain's CDR3 is CASSEQGSTGELFF. The CDR3 DNA sequence: TGTGCCAGCAGTGAACAGGGGAGCACCGGGGAGCTGTTTTTT. This chain connects TRBV6-1 to TRBJ2-2; possible D gene TRBD1, 6 bases. Germline lookup yields CDR1 MNHNS and CDR2 SASEGT. The CDR3 has 14 amino acids. V was trimmed by 2 bases and J by 4 bases, leaving 8 bases between them.

The genes are TRBV6-4 and TRBJ2-2; TRBD1 agrees at 7 bases. V lost 6 bases to trimming and J lost 8 bases; unmatched junction nucleotides: 12. The CDR3 length is 15 residues. Germline assignment: CDR1 MRHNA and CDR2 SNTAGT. As DNA, the CDR3 is TGTGCCAGCAGCCCCCTCGGACAGGAGATGGGGGAGCTGTTTTTT. It encodes CASSPLGQEMGELFF.

The gene calls are TRBV18 and TRBJ1-5; D is unclear. Germline assignment: CDR1 KGHSH and CDR2 LQKENI. V was cut by 2 bases and J by 0 bases, with 8 bases left in between. CDR3 length: 15 residues. The CDR3 here is CASSPGRYSNQPQHF. The CDR3 nucleotides are TGTGCCAGCTCACCAGGGCGGTATAGCAATCAGCCCCAGCATTTT.

This chain joins TRBV9 and TRBJ1-2; possible D gene TRBD1, 6 bases. Germline V CDR1 and CDR2: SGDLS, YYNGEE. CDR3 length: 15 amino acids. V was cut by 4 bases and J by 4 bases, with 17 bases left in between. The CDR3 DNA is TGTGCCAGCAGCCGCCCCACAGGGAGAGTCTATGGCTACACCTTC. Amino acid sequence: CASSRPTGRVYGYTF.

J is TRBJ1-2 and V is TRBV5-1, with D possibly TRBD1 on 6 matching bases. Trimming cost V 4 bases and J 4 bases, with 14 bases left between them. Germline V gene sequence: CDR1 SGHRS, CDR2 YFSETQ. CDR3 length: 14 residues. The CDR3 reads CASSPPGQSYGYTF. CDR3 DNA: TGCGCCAGCAGCCCGCCCGGACAGTCCTATGGCTACACCTTC.

V is TRBV11-3 and J is TRBJ2-7; D is unresolved. This CDR3 comprises 12 residues. Germline loops: CDR1 SGHNT, CDR2 YENEEA. The V gene lost 3 bases and the J gene lost 6 bases, with 9 bases spanning the gap. For the CDR3, the DNA is TGTGCCAGCAGCTTCCTTCCAGGCGAGCAGTACTTC. Residues: CASSFLPGEQYF.

This sequence joins TRBV5-1 and TRBJ2-4, with D maybe TRBD2 (6 bases). Trimming stripped 4 bases from V and 0 bases from J, with 17 bases between. The CDR3 consists of 17 residues. In germline, CDR1 is SGHRS, CDR2 YFSETQ. CDR3 sequence: CASSRGLNTQAKNIQYF. The CDR3 DNA reads as TGCGCCAGCAGCAGGGGACTTAACACTCAAGCCAAAAACATTCAGTACTTC.

The rearrangement links TRBV4-3 to TRBJ1-1; the D is unclear. The germline V gene has CDR1 LGHNA and CDR2 YSLEER. Trimming left V 0 bases short and J 7 bases short, with 9 bases between. The CDR3 covers 13 residues. Here the CDR3 reads CASSQDRGHEAFF. The CDR3 coding sequence is TGCGCCAGCAGCCAAGATAGAGGCCATGAAGCTTTCTTT.

This sequence joins TRBV6-1 and TRBJ2-7, with D possibly matching TRBD1 (5 bases). The CDR3 consists of 14 residues. CDR1 is MNHNS and CDR2 is SASEGT in the germline V gene. The V end was cut by 5 bases, the J end by 2 bases, with 13 bases between. The CDR3 loop is CASSPTVGAYEQYF. The CDR3 DNA is TGTGCCAGCAGTCCGACAGTAGGGGCCTACGAGCAGTACTTC.

This CDR3 reads CASSQGDSRTGELFF. CDR3 in DNA: TGTGCCAGCAGCCAGGGGGACAGTCGTACCGGGGAGCTGTTTTTT. The chain employs TRBV7-8 and TRBJ2-2; 7 bases fit TRBD1. Germline trimming cut 5 bases from V and 5 bases from J; bases unmatched to any gene: 8. CDR3 length: 15 residues. Germline CDR1 reads SGHVS; CDR2 reads FQNEAQ. The whole variable domain, remainder taken from reference TRBV7-8 and TRBJ2-2, is GAGVSQSPRYKVAKRGQDVALRCDPISGHVSLFWYQQALGQGPEFLTYFQNEAQLDKSGLPSDRFFAERPEGSVSTLKIQRTQQEDSAVYLCASSQGDSRTGELFFGEGSRLTVL.

V and J are TRBV5-6 and TRBJ2-2; D might be TRBD2 (6 bases). V shed 3 bases and J shed 2 bases, with 11 bases lying between them. Germline V lookup: CDR1 SGHDT, CDR2 YYEEEE. The CDR3 runs to 15 residues. DNA of the CDR3: TGTGCCAGCAGCTGGGGGACTGGAAACACCGGGGAGCTGTTTTTT. It encodes CASSWGTGNTGELFF.

The chain recombines TRBV2 with TRBJ1-1; 8 nucleotides align to TRBD1. In germline, CDR1 is SNHLY, CDR2 FYNNEI. The CDR3 has 13 residues. Germline trimming cut 9 bases from V and 8 bases from J; bases unmatched to any gene: 11. The CDR3 DNA sequence: TGTGCCAGGTGGGACAGGTCCAAGGAAGAAGCTTTCTTT. Translating it yields CARWDRSKEEAFF.

This clone has a single count. V usage is TRBV6-1 and J usage is TRBJ2-3, with D possibly matching TRBD2 (6 bases). The CDR3 has 13 residues. V lost 6 bases and J 2 bases, leaving 9 bases between the germline ends. Germline loops: CDR1 MNHNS, CDR2 SASEGT. CDR3 residues: CASSWDFTDTQYF. DNA for the CDR3: TGTGCCAGCAGCTGGGACTTCACAGATACGCAGTATTTT.

The count of this clone is one. The V and J genes are TRBV9 and TRBJ1-4; possibly TRBD1 for D (5 bases). The CDR3 loop spans 15 amino acids. V shed 0 bases and J shed 7 bases, with 13 bases lying between them. The V gene's germline CDR1 is SGDLS and CDR2 YYNGEE. The CDR3 sequence is CASSVEVRDGEKLFF. CDR3 nucleotides: TGTGCCAGCAGCGTAGAAGTGCGGGACGGTGAAAAACTGTTTTTT.

This rearrangement joins TRBV5-1 to TRBJ2-1; TRBD2 matches 16 bases. CDR3 length: 18 residues. Unmatched junction bases numbered 6, after V lost 4 bases and J lost 2 bases. The germline V gene encodes CDR1 SGHRS and CDR2 YFSETQ. The CDR3 here is CASSLSGLAGGPYNEQFF. CDR3 coding DNA: TGCGCCAGCAGCCTATCGGGACTAGCGGGAGGGCCCTACAATGAGCAGTTCTTC. Full variable domain (remainder filled in from reference TRBV5-1 and TRBJ2-1): KAGVTQTPRYLIKTRGQQVTLSCSPISGHRSVSWYQQTPGQGLQFLFEYFSETQRNKGNFPGRFSGRQFSNSRSEMNVSTLELGDSALYLCASSLSGLAGGPYNEQFFGPGTRLTVL.

The sample holds a few counts of this clone. The chain carries TRBV9 and TRBJ1-5; 8 bases fit TRBD1. This CDR3 has 15 residues. The ends lost 0 bases at V and 6 bases at J; junction bases unmatched: 5. CDR1 SGDLS and CDR2 YYNGEE come from the germline V gene. The CDR3 nucleotides are TGTGCCAGCAGCGTAGGGCCAGGGGGCTCTCAGCCCCAGCATTTT. Encoded protein: CASSVGPGGSQPQHF.

This chain joins TRBV10-3 and TRBJ2-3; TRBD2 agrees at 9 bases. V lost 2 bases and J lost 5; bases outside the gene matches: 11. The CDR3 runs to 17 residues. The germline gives CDR1 ENHRY, CDR2 SYGVKD. The CDR3 is CAISETRRAGGGDTQYF. For the CDR3, the DNA is TGTGCCATCAGTGAGACCCGGCGAGCGGGAGGAGGAGATACGCAGTATTTT.

The chain is built from TRBV15 and TRBJ1-3; D unclear. CDR1 and CDR2 (germline): LNHNV, YYDKDF (reference sequence). V gave up 1 base and J gave up 0 bases, with 10 bases separating them. CDR3 size: 16 residues. The chain's CDR3 is CATSRGTANSGNTIYF. The CDR3 bases are TGTGCCACCAGCAGAGGAACAGCAAACTCTGGAAACACCATATATTTT.

The rearrangement joins TRBV19 to TRBJ2-1; D gene ambiguous. Germline V gene lookup returns CDR1 LNHDA and CDR2 SQIVND (reference sequence). This CDR3 has 14 residues. The ends were cut back, 1 base at V and 4 bases at J, with 8 bases in the middle. CDR3 coding DNA: TGTGCCAGTAGTATAGGCCAGGTGTACAATGAGCAGTTCTTC. It translates to CASSIGQVYNEQFF.

V gene TRBV28 combines with J gene TRBJ2-7; D tentatively reads TRBD1 or TRBD2 (5 bases each). The germline CDR1 and CDR2 sequences are MDHEN and SYDVKM. V was pared by 2 bases and J by 6 bases, with 20 bases between. The CDR3 extends over 16 amino acids. As DNA, the CDR3 is TGTGCCAGCAGTTTACCCCCCGGTTGGGGGATGCTCGAGCAGTACTTC. As protein: CASSLPPGWGMLEQYF. The variable domain in full, completed from reference TRBV28 and TRBJ2-7, reads DVKVTQSSRYLVKRTGEKVFLECVQDMDHENMFWYRQDPGLGLRLIYFSYDVKMKEKGDIPEGYSVSREKKERFSLILESASTNQTSMYLCASSLPPGWGMLEQYFGPGTRLTVT.

This clone was counted a single time. The chain couples TRBV7-3 to TRBJ2-5, with a weak D call TRBD1 (5 bases). CDR1 and CDR2 (germline): SGHTA, FQGTGA. The CDR3 covers 14 residues. V was cut by 5 bases and J by 4 bases, with 14 bases left in between. In DNA form, the CDR3 reads TGTGCCAGCAGCCCAGGGTGGGCTGGAGAGACCCAGTACTTC. Translation: CASSPGWAGETQYF. Full variable domain (outside the CDR3, taken from reference TRBV7-3 and TRBJ2-5): GAGVSQTPSNKVTEKGKYVELRCDPISGHTALYWYRQSLGQGPEFLIYFQGTGAADDSGLPNDRFFAVRPEGSVSTLKIQRTERGDSAVYLCASSPGWAGETQYFGPGTRLLVL.

The chain has TRBV6-1 and TRBJ1-4; maybe TRBD1 (5 bases). CDR3 length equals 15 residues. The V and J ends lost 6 bases and 0 bases respectively, with 11 bases between them. The germline CDR1 and CDR2 sequences are MNHNS and SASEGT. CDR3 sequence: CASRGQRATNEKLFF. The CDR3 DNA sequence: TGTGCCAGCAGAGGACAACGTGCAACTAATGAAAAACTGTTTTTT.

The chain carries TRBV6-5 and TRBJ2-7; D unresolved. The CDR3 is made up of 15 amino acids. CDR1 and CDR2 from the germline V gene are MNHEY and SVGAGI. V lost 0 bases to trimming and J lost 0 bases, with 9 bases between them. The DNA for the CDR3 is TGTGCCAGCAGTTACTCGAATATGAACTCCTACGAGCAGTACTTC. Its protein is CASSYSNMNSYEQYF.

The chain combines TRBV7-9 with TRBJ2-7; 7 bases align to TRBD1. The CDR3 extends over 15 amino acids. With V trimmed by 4 bases and J by 3 bases, 9 bases remained unmatched. From germline, CDR1 is SEHNR and CDR2 FQNEAQ (reference sequence). CDR3 amino acids: CASSSWGQTVYEQYF. CDR3 sequence (DNA): TGTGCCAGCAGCTCTTGGGGACAGACCGTCTACGAGCAGTACTTC.

The chain recombines TRBV15 with TRBJ1-1; 8 bases agree with TRBD1. V was pared by 3 bases and J by 2 bases, with 2 bases of the junction left unmatched. The CDR3 length is 14 residues. Looked up from germline, CDR1 is LNHNV and CDR2 is YYDKDF (reference sequence). CDR3 residues: CATSRTGANTEAFF. For the CDR3, the DNA is TGTGCCACCAGCAGGACAGGGGCTAACACTGAAGCTTTCTTT.

The chain combines TRBV6-1 with TRBJ1-1; D is uncertain. The CDR3 sequence is 13 residues long. Germline values: CDR1 MNHNS, CDR2 SASEGT. V was cut by 6 bases and J by 0 bases, with 8 bases left in between. CDR3 residues: CASSLHVNTEAFF. In nucleotides, the CDR3 is TGTGCCAGCAGCCTCCATGTGAACACTGAAGCTTTCTTT.

This clone was seen just once. The V and J genes are TRBV28 and TRBJ1-2; D might be TRBD1 (5 bases). Trimming pared 2 bases from V and 3 bases from J, leaving 10 bases between. The CDR3 length is 14 residues. CDR1 is MDHEN and CDR2 is SYDVKM in the germline V gene. The CDR3, as DNA: TGTGCCAGCAGTTTAAGGGGCCTGGACTATGGCTACACCTTC. It codes for CASSLRGLDYGYTF.